These T cell receptor beta chains were read from a single sample in a study of a mutant IDH1 vaccine in newly diagnosed glioma. Here immunoSEQ multiplex PCR was the method, and the copy in TCRdb shows in-frame clones only, minus some. This sample yields tens of thousands of clones, of which about 90% are seen a single time; 2.6% belongs to the top ten. Sequencing was performed on PBMCs, taken from a glioma patient treated with radiotherapy, temozolomide or both. These TCRs come from a man aged 45-60 years with glioma. Each CDR3 is given with its conserved first and last residue. D genes are given only for firm matches. Rows give clone size only sometimes, using once, few, many, or a class for an expanded clone.

clone size	CDR3 length	D gene	V gene	J gene	CDR3 DNA	CDR3 protein
.	14	TRBD1	TRBV10-2	TRBJ2-7	TGCGCCAGCAGTCCCGACAGGGTTAGATACGAGCAGTACTTC	CASSPDRVRYEQYF
.	15	TRBD2	TRBV23-1	TRBJ2-7	TGCGCCAGCAGTCAGGGACTAGCGGGAGACGGCGAGCAGTACTTC	CASSQGLAGDGEQYF
.	13	.	TRBV7-9	TRBJ1-1	TGTGCCAGCAGCTTACAGCGAAACACTGAAGCTTTCTTT	CASSLQRNTEAFF
.	14	.	TRBV7-7	TRBJ2-1	TGTGCTAGCAGCCAGACGGCGTCGGGCGATGAGCAGTTCTTC	CASSQTASGDEQFF
.	13	.	TRBV10-1	TRBJ2-2	TGCGCCAGCAGTGAGCCCCACGACGGGGAGCTGTTTTTT	CASSEPHDGELFF
.	14	.	TRBV19	TRBJ1-1	TGTGCCAGTAGTTACAGGGCAGGGAACACTGAAGCTTTCTTT	CASSYRAGNTEAFF
.	15	.	TRBV5-1	TRBJ2-3	TGCGCCAGCAGCTTGTCCCAAAGAAGCACAGATACGCAGTATTTT	CASSLSQRSTDTQYF
.	14	.	TRBV28	TRBJ2-7	TGTGCCAGCAGTTGGACACCTAATTACTACGAGCAGTACTTC	CASSWTPNYYEQYF
.	15	.	TRBV19	TRBJ1-1	TGTGCCAGTAGTATAGTGGGGGGGACGAACACTGAAGCTTTCTTT	CASSIVGGTNTEAFF
.	15	.	TRBV19	TRBJ2-3	TGTGCCAGTAGTAAGGACGACAGTGGCACAGATACGCAGTATTTT	CASSKDDSGTDTQYF
.	15	TRBD1	TRBV5-4	TRBJ1-3	TGTGCCAGCAGCGGGGACAGGGTCACTGGAAACACCATATATTTT	CASSGDRVTGNTIYF
.	14	.	TRBV5-1	TRBJ2-2	TGCGCCAGCAGCTCACAGGGGAACACCGGGGAGCTGTTTTTT	CASSSQGNTGELFF
.	14	.	TRBV6-5	TRBJ1-1	TGTGCCAGCAGTCGGCAGGGTAAAACTACTGAAGCTTTCTTT	CASSRQGKTTEAFF
.	13	TRBD1	TRBV19	TRBJ2-3	TGTGCCAGTAGCCCTAGAGGGGGCCTGGGGCAGTATTTT	CASSPRGGLGQYF
.	11	.	TRBV7-9	TRBJ1-2	TGTGCCAGCAGCCCCTCGGTGGGCTACACCTTC	CASSPSVGYTF
.	16	TRBD1	TRBV27	TRBJ2-1	TGTGCCAGCAGCTCAGCCGGGACAGGGGGCTACAATGAGCAGTTCTTC	CASSSAGTGGYNEQFF
.	15	TRBD1	TRBV7-2	TRBJ2-7	TGTGCCAGCAGCAACGACAGGGGGAGCTCCTACGAGCAGTACTTC	CASSNDRGSSYEQYF
.	18	TRBD1	TRBV7-2	TRBJ2-6	TGTGCCAGCAGCCAGACCAGACAGGGGGCGTTTGGGGCCAACGTCCTGACTTTC	CASSQTRQGAFGANVLTF
.	15	.	TRBV6-6	TRBJ2-5	TGTGCCAGCAGTTACGGTTTTGAGGTTCAAGAGACCCAGTACTTC	CASSYGFEVQETQYF
.	15	.	TRBV6-5	TRBJ1-5	TGTGCCAGCAGTTCTGCAGGGGCGGGAAATCAGCCCCAGCATTTT	CASSSAGAGNQPQHF
once	14	.	TRBV7-9	TRBJ1-5	TGTGCCAGCAGCCCCCCCGACAGCTATCAGCCCCAGCATTTT	CASSPPDSYQPQHF
.	16	.	TRBV9	TRBJ1-4	TGTGCCAGCAGCAGCCCGGGGGGTTACACTAATGAAAAACTGTTTTTT	CASSSPGGYTNEKLFF
.	14	.	TRBV5-1	TRBJ1-4	TGCGCCAGCAGCTCGGGATCTGAAATTAAGTGGCTGTTTTTT	CASSSGSEIKWLFF
once	17	TRBD2	TRBV7-3	TRBJ2-6	TGTGCCAGCAGCTCAGGTGGGGCGGGAGCTGGGGCCAACGTCCTGACTTTC	CASSSGGAGAGANVLTF
.	16	.	TRBV5-5	TRBJ2-7	TGTGCCAGCAGCCTAACAGGGAAACTCCCAAGCTACGAGCAGTACTTC	CASSLTGKLPSYEQYF
.	14	.	TRBV19	TRBJ1-1	TGTGCCAGTAGTAGGACGACAGCGAACACTGAAGCTTTCTTT	CASSRTTANTEAFF
.	14	TRBD1	TRBV27	TRBJ1-3	TGTGCCAGCAGTCCGACAGGGGGCGGAAACACCATATATTTT	CASSPTGGGNTIYF
.	15	.	TRBV5-5	TRBJ2-1	TGTGCCAGCAGCTTGGCGAGTGGGGGGCACGATGAGCAGTTCTTC	CASSLASGGHDEQFF
.	12	.	TRBV28	TRBJ1-2	TGTGCCAGCGAGGACACCGCCTATGGCTACACCTTC	CASEDTAYGYTF
once	15	.	TRBV21-1	TRBJ2-7	TGTGCCAGCAGCTATCCCGGGACAAGTTTCCACGAGCAGTACTTC	CASSYPGTSFHEQYF
.	20	TRBD2	TRBV10-2	TRBJ2-1	TGCGCCAGCAGTGAAGGCTGGGTTGCTAGCGGGAGGGCCCCCTACAATGAGCAGTTCTTC	CASSEGWVASGRAPYNEQFF
once	15	.	TRBV4-1	TRBJ1-3	TGCGCCAGCAGCCAAGCGACAGAAGCTGGAAACACCATATATTTT	CASSQATEAGNTIYF
few	14	TRBD1	TRBV5-1	TRBJ2-5	TGCGCCAGCAGCTCGGGACAGCCCCCGGAGACCCAGTACTTC	CASSSGQPPETQYF
.	15	TRBD1	TRBV7-8	TRBJ1-1	TGTGCCAGCAGCCCTCGGGGACAGTTGAACACTGAAGCTTTCTTT	CASSPRGQLNTEAFF
.	14	TRBD1	TRBV4-3	TRBJ2-7	TGCGCCAGCAGCCAAGGCCAGGGGGCCTACGAGCAGTACTTC	CASSQGQGAYEQYF
.	11	.	TRBV2	TRBJ2-2	TGTGTTCTAGGGGACACCGGGGAGCTGTTTTTT	CVLGDTGELFF
once	14	.	TRBV4-2	TRBJ1-1	TGTGCCAGCAGCCAAGGGGAGGGTGGCACTGAAGCTTTCTTT	CASSQGEGGTEAFF
.	15	TRBD1	TRBV2	TRBJ1-5	TGTGCCAGTATGGACAGGCGGTATAGCAATCAGCCCCAGCATTTT	CASMDRRYSNQPQHF
.	15	TRBD2	TRBV5-1	TRBJ2-2	TGCGCCAGCAGCTGGGGGACTAGCGGGAGCGGGGAGCTGTTTTTT	CASSWGTSGSGELFF
.	14	.	TRBV5-8	TRBJ1-2	TGTGCCAGCAGCTTGGCTCACAGGGCTGGTGGCTACACCTTC	CASSLAHRAGGYTF
.	15	TRBD1	TRBV4-3	TRBJ2-7	TGCGCCAGCAGCCAAGATCGGGACAGTCGATACGAGCAGTACTTC	CASSQDRDSRYEQYF